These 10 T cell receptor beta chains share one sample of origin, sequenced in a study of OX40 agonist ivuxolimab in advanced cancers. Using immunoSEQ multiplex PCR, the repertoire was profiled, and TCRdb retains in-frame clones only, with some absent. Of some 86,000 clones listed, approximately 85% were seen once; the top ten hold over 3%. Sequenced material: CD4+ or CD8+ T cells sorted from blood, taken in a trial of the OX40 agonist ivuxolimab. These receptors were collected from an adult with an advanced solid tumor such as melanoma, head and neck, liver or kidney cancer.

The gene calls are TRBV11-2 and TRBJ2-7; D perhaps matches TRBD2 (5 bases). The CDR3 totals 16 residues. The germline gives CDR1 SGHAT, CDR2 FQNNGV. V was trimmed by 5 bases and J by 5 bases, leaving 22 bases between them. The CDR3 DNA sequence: TGTGCCAGCAGCCCCGCCCCCGACGGACTGCCCCACGAGCAGTACTTC. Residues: CASSPAPDGLPHEQYF. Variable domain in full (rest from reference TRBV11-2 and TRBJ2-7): EAGVAQSPRYKIIEKRQSVAFWCNPISGHATLYWYQQILGQGPKLLIQFQNNGVVDDSQLPKDRFSAERLKGVDSTLKIQPAKLEDSAVYLCASSPAPDGLPHEQYFGPGTRLTVT.

This CDR3 reads CASRDSYYGYTF. For the CDR3, the DNA is TGTGCCAGCAGGGACAGCTACTATGGCTACACCTTC. The chain links TRBV28 to TRBJ1-2; a possible D gene is TRBD1 (6 bases). V lost 6 bases and J 3 bases, leaving 8 bases between the germline ends. CDR1 MDHEN and CDR2 SYDVKM come from the germline V gene. The CDR3 totals 12 residues.

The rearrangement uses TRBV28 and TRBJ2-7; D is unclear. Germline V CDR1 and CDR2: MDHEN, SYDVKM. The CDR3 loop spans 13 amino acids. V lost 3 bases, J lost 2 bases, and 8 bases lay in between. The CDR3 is CASSLPGPYEQYF. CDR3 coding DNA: TGTGCCAGCAGTTTGCCCGGGCCCTACGAGCAGTACTTC.

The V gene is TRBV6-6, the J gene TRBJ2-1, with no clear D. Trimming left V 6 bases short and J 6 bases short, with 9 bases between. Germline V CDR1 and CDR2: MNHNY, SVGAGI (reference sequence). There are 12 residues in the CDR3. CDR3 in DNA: TGTGCCAGCAGCTACAACCCCAATGAGCAGTTCTTC. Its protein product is CASSYNPNEQFF.

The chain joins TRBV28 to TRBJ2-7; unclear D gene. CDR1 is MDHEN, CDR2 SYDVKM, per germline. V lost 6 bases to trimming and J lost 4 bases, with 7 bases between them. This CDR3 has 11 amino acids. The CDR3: CASRRFYEQYF. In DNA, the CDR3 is TGTGCCAGCAGGCGATTTTACGAGCAGTACTTC.

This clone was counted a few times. The CDR3 bases are TGTGCCAGCAGCCCCGGGACAGTGGTTAGCAAAGCTTTCTTT. Amino acids: CASSPGTVVSKAFF. This chain links TRBV6-1 with TRBJ1-1, with 7 bases that match TRBD1. The CDR3 sequence is 14 residues long. V was clipped by 6 bases and J by 9 bases; unmatched bases: 13. In germline, CDR1 is MNHNS, CDR2 SASEGT.

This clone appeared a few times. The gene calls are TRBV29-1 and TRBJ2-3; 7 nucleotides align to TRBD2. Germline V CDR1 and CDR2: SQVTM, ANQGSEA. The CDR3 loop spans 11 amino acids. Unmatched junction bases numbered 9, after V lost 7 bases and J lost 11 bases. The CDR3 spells CSGKLAQEQYF. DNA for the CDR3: TGCAGCGGGAAACTAGCGCAAGAGCAGTATTTT.

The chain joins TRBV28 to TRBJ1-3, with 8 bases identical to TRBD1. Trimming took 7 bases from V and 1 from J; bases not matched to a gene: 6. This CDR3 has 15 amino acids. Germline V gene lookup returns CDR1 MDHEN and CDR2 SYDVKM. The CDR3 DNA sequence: TGTGCCAGCACTATAAGGACAGGGTCTGGAAACACCATATATTTT. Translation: CASTIRTGSGNTIYF.

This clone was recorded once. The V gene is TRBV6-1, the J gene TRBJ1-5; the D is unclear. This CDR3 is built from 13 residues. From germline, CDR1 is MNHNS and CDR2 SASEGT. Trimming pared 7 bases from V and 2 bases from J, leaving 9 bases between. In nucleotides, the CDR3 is TGTGCCAGCAACCGGGATGGCAATCAGCCCCAGCATTTT. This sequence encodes CASNRDGNQPQHF.

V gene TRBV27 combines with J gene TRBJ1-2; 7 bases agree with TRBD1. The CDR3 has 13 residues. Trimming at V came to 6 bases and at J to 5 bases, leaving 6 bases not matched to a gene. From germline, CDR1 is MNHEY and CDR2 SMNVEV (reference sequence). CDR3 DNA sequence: TGTGCCAGCAGGCGACAGGGAGGGTATGGCTACACCTTC. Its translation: CASRRQGGYGYTF.